A selection of T cell receptor beta chains follows, all from one sample in a study of identifying expanded T cells in peripheral blood. Generated by immunoSEQ multiplex PCR, the TCRdb table keeps only in-frame clones and is missing some. The sample lists some 80,000 clones; 85% to 90% were seen once. The sequenced sample was blood. These receptors were collected from a person aged 18-70 years in good health. Both conserved end residues are part of each CDR3. The order of the fields is D gene, J gene, clone size, V gene, CDR3 protein, CDR3 DNA. D genes are given only for firm matches. Clone size, where shown, is once, few, many, or a class for clones that have expanded.

d_gene: .
j_gene: TRBJ2-1
abundance: .
v_gene: TRBV18
CDR3aa: CASSPPKLQSHNEQFF
CDR3nt: TGTGCCAGCTCACCACCGAAGTTACAGAGCCACAATGAGCAGTTCTTC

d_gene: .
j_gene: TRBJ2-3
abundance: .
v_gene: TRBV21-1
CDR3aa: CASSNPPLAGGPRTDTQYF
CDR3nt: TGTGCCAGCAGCAATCCCCCCCTAGCGGGAGGGCCCCGCACAGATACGCAGTATTTT

d_gene: TRBD2
j_gene: TRBJ2-1
abundance: .
v_gene: TRBV7-9
CDR3aa: CATGLAGGNEQFF
CDR3nt: TGTGCGACCGGACTAGCGGGAGGGAATGAGCAGTTCTTC

d_gene: .
j_gene: TRBJ1-3
abundance: .
v_gene: TRBV7-9
CDR3aa: CASSNPQGPGNTIYF
CDR3nt: TGTGCCAGCAGCAATCCACAGGGCCCTGGAAACACCATATATTTT

d_gene: .
j_gene: TRBJ2-2
abundance: .
v_gene: TRBV5-1
CDR3aa: CASSPGSGLLNTGELFF
CDR3nt: TGCGCCAGCAGCCCGGGCAGCGGTCTATTGAACACCGGGGAGCTGTTTTTT

d_gene: .
j_gene: TRBJ1-2
abundance: .
v_gene: TRBV13
CDR3aa: CASSLPGRGGEDYGYTF
CDR3nt: TGTGCCAGCAGCTTACCCGGTCGGGGAGGCGAAGACTATGGCTACACCTTC

d_gene: TRBD2
j_gene: TRBJ2-5
abundance: .
v_gene: TRBV5-5
CDR3aa: CASSLLGGEETQYF
CDR3nt: TGTGCCAGCAGCTTGTTGGGAGGGGAAGAGACCCAGTACTTC

d_gene: TRBD1
j_gene: TRBJ2-7
abundance: .
v_gene: TRBV9
CDR3aa: CASSEAGTARYEQYF
CDR3nt: TGTGCCAGCAGCGAGGCCGGGACAGCTCGCTACGAGCAGTACTTC

d_gene: TRBD1
j_gene: TRBJ2-1
abundance: .
v_gene: TRBV4-1
CDR3aa: CASSQDSRTGVNEQFF
CDR3nt: TGCGCCAGCAGCCAAGACTCCCGGACAGGGGTAAATGAGCAGTTCTTC

d_gene: TRBD2
j_gene: TRBJ2-1
abundance: .
v_gene: TRBV7-2
CDR3aa: CASSLRGGAHNEQFF
CDR3nt: TGTGCCAGCAGCTTACGCGGGGGGGCCCACAATGAGCAGTTCTTC

d_gene: TRBD2
j_gene: TRBJ2-1
abundance: .
v_gene: TRBV7-2
CDR3aa: CASRGPSGRINEQFF
CDR3nt: TGTGCCAGCAGGGGTCCTAGCGGGAGGATAAATGAGCAGTTCTTC

d_gene: .
j_gene: TRBJ1-4
abundance: .
v_gene: TRBV4-2
CDR3aa: CASSQGGSVEKLFF
CDR3nt: TGTGCCAGCAGCCAGGGGGGATCGGTCGAAAAACTGTTTTTT

d_gene: TRBD2
j_gene: TRBJ2-2
abundance: .
v_gene: TRBV6-5
CDR3aa: CASTSGLAGTGELFF
CDR3nt: TGTGCCAGCACCTCGGGACTAGCGGGGACCGGGGAGCTGTTTTTT

d_gene: TRBD1
j_gene: TRBJ1-2
abundance: .
v_gene: TRBV30
CDR3aa: CAWNRGTNYGYTF
CDR3nt: TGTGCCTGGAACAGGGGGACTAACTATGGCTACACCTTC

d_gene: TRBD1
j_gene: TRBJ2-7
abundance: .
v_gene: TRBV5-4
CDR3aa: CASSTGGQGFSYEQYF
CDR3nt: TGTGCCAGCAGCACCGGAGGACAGGGCTTCTCCTACGAGCAGTACTTC

d_gene: TRBD2
j_gene: TRBJ2-1
abundance: .
v_gene: TRBV9
CDR3aa: CASSVSGSSYNEQFF
CDR3nt: TGTGCCAGCAGCGTAAGCGGGAGTTCCTACAATGAGCAGTTCTTC

d_gene: .
j_gene: TRBJ1-4
abundance: .
v_gene: TRBV4-1
CDR3aa: CASSRTAEKLFF
CDR3nt: TGCGCCAGCAGCCGGACAGCCGAAAAACTGTTTTTT

d_gene: TRBD2
j_gene: TRBJ2-1
abundance: .
v_gene: TRBV4-2
CDR3aa: CASSQGLAGNNEQFF
CDR3nt: TGTGCCAGCAGCCAGGGACTAGCGGGGAACAATGAGCAGTTCTTC

d_gene: .
j_gene: TRBJ2-1
abundance: .
v_gene: TRBV6-5
CDR3aa: CASSYSGGEQFF
CDR3nt: TGTGCCAGCAGTTACTCGGGTGGTGAGCAGTTCTTC

d_gene: TRBD1
j_gene: TRBJ1-2
abundance: .
v_gene: TRBV18
CDR3aa: CASSGTGGYGYTF
CDR3nt: TGTGCCAGCTCAGGGACAGGAGGCTATGGCTACACCTTC

d_gene: .
j_gene: TRBJ1-4
abundance: .
v_gene: TRBV30
CDR3aa: CAWSPFGGFNEKLFF
CDR3nt: TGTGCCTGGAGTCCCTTCGGGGGGTTTAATGAAAAACTGTTTTTT

d_gene: TRBD1
j_gene: TRBJ1-1
abundance: .
v_gene: TRBV5-5
CDR3aa: CASSSGTGELNTEAFF
CDR3nt: TGTGCCAGCAGCTCCGGGACAGGTGAACTGAACACTGAAGCTTTCTTT

d_gene: .
j_gene: TRBJ1-2
abundance: .
v_gene: TRBV5-1
CDR3aa: CASSLEQVGGYGYTF
CDR3nt: TGCGCCAGCAGCTTGGAACAAGTAGGCGGCTATGGCTACACCTTC

d_gene: .
j_gene: TRBJ2-3
abundance: .
v_gene: TRBV7-9
CDR3aa: CASSLGWPDTQYF
CDR3nt: TGTGCCAGCAGCTTGGGGTGGCCAGATACGCAGTATTTT

d_gene: .
j_gene: TRBJ1-1
abundance: .
v_gene: TRBV7-2
CDR3aa: CASSSSWGEAFF
CDR3nt: TGTGCCAGCAGCAGCAGCTGGGGGGAAGCTTTCTTT

d_gene: TRBD1
j_gene: TRBJ1-2
abundance: .
v_gene: TRBV7-2
CDR3aa: CASSLGQGRGYTF
CDR3nt: TGTGCCAGCAGCTTAGGACAGGGTCGGGGCTACACCTTC

d_gene: TRBD1
j_gene: TRBJ2-7
abundance: .
v_gene: TRBV9
CDR3aa: CASSVGPGGIYEQYF
CDR3nt: TGTGCCAGCAGCGTCGGCCCAGGGGGTATCTACGAGCAGTACTTC

d_gene: TRBD2
j_gene: TRBJ2-3
abundance: .
v_gene: TRBV9
CDR3aa: CASSSPRDPKLPGGSRTDTQYF
CDR3nt: TGTGCCAGCAGCTCACCCAGGGACCCCAAGTTGCCGGGGGGATCCCGCACAGATACGCAGTATTTT

d_gene: TRBD1
j_gene: TRBJ2-1
abundance: .
v_gene: TRBV6-1
CDR3aa: CASREGQGFDNEQFF
CDR3nt: TGTGCCAGCAGGGAAGGACAGGGGTTTGACAATGAGCAGTTCTTC

d_gene: .
j_gene: TRBJ2-7
abundance: .
v_gene: TRBV11-2
CDR3aa: CASSSTQSSYEQYF
CDR3nt: TGTGCCAGCAGCTCAACACAGAGCTCCTACGAGCAGTACTTC

d_gene: .
j_gene: TRBJ2-7
abundance: once
v_gene: TRBV21-1
CDR3aa: CASSQVWQGKHEQYF
CDR3nt: TGTGCCAGCAGCCAAGTCTGGCAGGGGAAGCACGAGCAGTACTTC

d_gene: .
j_gene: TRBJ2-7
abundance: .
v_gene: TRBV2
CDR3aa: CASSENIGSTYEQYF
CDR3nt: TGTGCCAGCAGTGAAAATATCGGGTCAACCTACGAGCAGTACTTC

d_gene: TRBD1
j_gene: TRBJ1-4
abundance: .
v_gene: TRBV9
CDR3aa: CASSGGTGPNEKLFF
CDR3nt: TGTGCCAGCAGCGGGGGGACAGGGCCGAATGAAAAACTGTTTTTT

d_gene: .
j_gene: TRBJ1-2
abundance: .
v_gene: TRBV6-6
CDR3aa: CASSYVPAAPITF
CDR3nt: TGTGCCAGCAGTTACGTCCCGGCGGCCCCGATCACCTTC

d_gene: .
j_gene: TRBJ1-3
abundance: .
v_gene: TRBV27
CDR3aa: CASSPGPMSSGNTIYF
CDR3nt: TGTGCCAGCAGCCCGGGACCGATGAGCTCTGGAAACACCATATATTTT

d_gene: .
j_gene: TRBJ1-1
abundance: .
v_gene: TRBV28
CDR3aa: CASSGRFEAFF
CDR3nt: TGTGCCAGCAGCGGGAGGTTTGAAGCTTTCTTT

d_gene: .
j_gene: TRBJ1-1
abundance: .
v_gene: TRBV6-1
CDR3aa: CASSDPFTEDAFF
CDR3nt: TGTGCCAGCAGTGACCCCTTTACAGAGGATGCTTTCTTT

d_gene: .
j_gene: TRBJ2-3
abundance: .
v_gene: TRBV7-2
CDR3aa: CASSPSAGLAHTQYF
CDR3nt: TGTGCCAGCAGCCCGTCTGCGGGTCTGGCCCATACGCAGTATTTT

d_gene: TRBD1
j_gene: TRBJ2-1
abundance: .
v_gene: TRBV7-8
CDR3aa: CASSSGTAYYNEQFF
CDR3nt: TGTGCCAGCAGCTCCGGGACAGCCTACTACAATGAGCAGTTCTTC

d_gene: TRBD1
j_gene: TRBJ1-2
abundance: .
v_gene: TRBV6-6
CDR3aa: CASRNGTGEHYGYTF
CDR3nt: TGTGCCAGCAGAAACGGGACAGGGGAGCACTATGGCTACACCTTC

d_gene: TRBD1
j_gene: TRBJ2-7
abundance: .
v_gene: TRBV12-5
CDR3aa: CASGLAHTGTGAYEQYF
CDR3nt: TGTGCTAGTGGTTTGGCCCACACCGGGACAGGGGCCTACGAGCAGTACTTC

d_gene: .
j_gene: TRBJ1-5
abundance: .
v_gene: TRBV10-3
CDR3aa: CAISEREQPQHF
CDR3nt: TGTGCCATCAGTGAGAGGGAACAGCCCCAGCATTTT

d_gene: .
j_gene: TRBJ1-2
abundance: .
v_gene: TRBV6-5
CDR3aa: CASSYSIGGGGYTF
CDR3nt: TGTGCCAGCAGTTACTCGATTGGAGGAGGGGGCTACACCTTC

d_gene: .
j_gene: TRBJ1-5
abundance: .
v_gene: TRBV12-5
CDR3aa: CASGLEGFSNQPQHF
CDR3nt: TGTGCTAGTGGTTTGGAGGGTTTTAGCAATCAGCCCCAGCATTTT

d_gene: TRBD1
j_gene: TRBJ1-2
abundance: .
v_gene: TRBV6-1
CDR3aa: CASSDRDRPTNYGYTF
CDR3nt: TGTGCCAGCAGTGATAGGGACAGACCTACTAACTATGGCTACACCTTC

d_gene: .
j_gene: TRBJ2-4
abundance: .
v_gene: TRBV18
CDR3aa: CASSPANIAKNIQYF
CDR3nt: TGTGCCAGCTCACCAGCCAATATAGCCAAAAACATTCAGTACTTC